This T cell receptor beta chain was observed in a study of tissue T cells after allogeneic stem cell transplantation. Turning to the study itself: Pathologist H&E review favored samples with visible lymphocytes for sequencing among multiple samples. Study outcomes and limitations: In patients and mice, blood and spleen missed much of tissue repertoire.

Sequenced by immunoSEQ multiplex PCR; TCRdb stores in-frame clones only, minus some. The sample shows under 30,000 clones, less than 75% of them seen only once. As for this clone: Its cognate antigen is unknown.

J was trimmed by 7 bases and V by 0 bases; bases with no gene match: 6. The CDR3 has 15 amino acids. The germline V gene has CDR1 LNHNV and CDR2 YYDKDF (reference sequence). This receptor was identified in a female donor of 60 years or more with lung cancer. Material: tissue from the ileum, obtained at autopsy. The V and J genes are TRBV15 and TRBJ2-7; 10 bases map to TRBD2. The CDR3 loop is CATSRDPSGSGEQYF. CDR3 nucleotides: TGTGCCACCAGCAGAGATCCTAGCGGGAGTGGAGAGCAGTACTTC. Combining the CDR3 with reference TRBV15 and TRBJ2-7 gives the whole variable domain DAMVIQNPRYQVTQFGKPVTLSCSQTLNHNVMYWYQQKSSQAPKLLFHYYDKDFNNEADTPDNFQSRRPNTSFCFLDIRSPGLGDTAMYLCATSRDPSGSGEQYFGPGTRLTVT.